This is a list of T cell receptor beta chains from one sample in a study. In TCRdb, the 5' RACE reads were re-called with MiXCR into one record per CDR3 protein. The profile covers 50,000 to 65,000 distinct CDR3 sequences, with roughly 28% appearing a single time and 3% to 4% taken by the ten largest. The source material was tumor-infiltrating memory CD4+ T cells sorted from the breast tumor. The source is a female donor with breast cancer. The CDR3 runs from the conserved cysteine through the conserved F or W. The D gene is left open where the match is weak. Clone sizes are given selectively: once, few, many, or a class where the clone is expanded.

V gene	clone size	D gene	J gene	CDR3 DNA	CDR3 protein
TRBV5-1	-	-	TRBJ1-5	TGCGCCAGCAGAGTTGATTGGGCAGAAAATCAGCCCCAGCATTTT	CASRVDWAENQPQHF
TRBV5-1	few	-	TRBJ2-7	TGCGCCAGCAGCTTGCAATCTGACGAGCAGTACTTC	CASSLQSDEQYF
TRBV11-1	few	-	TRBJ1-3	TGTGCCAGCAGCTACGGAGGGACCGGAAACACCATATATTTT	CASSYGGTGNTIYF
TRBV24-1	-	TRBD1	TRBJ1-4	TGTGCCACCAGTGACCCCGGAACAGGGGACGAAAAACTGTTTTTT	CATSDPGTGDEKLFF
TRBV5-1	-	-	TRBJ1-1	TGCGCCAGGGCCAACACTGAAGCTTTCTTT	CARANTEAFF
TRBV6-1	few	-	TRBJ1-1	TGTGCCAGCAGTGTGGCCAGGGGAACGGGAAACACTGAAGCTTTCTTT	CASSVARGTGNTEAFF
TRBV12-3/TRBV12-4	-	-	TRBJ1-2	TGTGCCTGCAGTTTAGCGCACGGGCCGGGATATGGCTACACCTTC	CACSLAHGPGYGYTF
TRBV6-5	few	TRBD2	TRBJ2-1	TGTGCCAGCAGTTACTCAGGAGCGGGGGGATTAAATGAGCAGTTCTTC	CASSYSGAGGLNEQFF
TRBV6-1	few	TRBD2	TRBJ2-5	TGTGCCAGCATCCCGGGACTAGCGGGAGTGAACCAGTACTTC	CASIPGLAGVNQYF
TRBV5-6	-	-	TRBJ1-4	TGTGCCAGCAGCTTAGGGGCTCGGGCCCGGTATTCCTTT	CASSLGARARYSF
TRBV12-3/TRBV12-4	-	TRBD2	TRBJ2-1	TGTGCCAGCACCCCGACTGGCGGGAGGGCCAGTCTTACGTATGAGCAGTTCTTC	CASTPTGGRASLTYEQFF
TRBV5-1	many	-	TRBJ2-3	TGCGCCAGCAGCCCCTCCGGGGACCACACAGATACGCAGTATTTT	CASSPSGDHTDTQYF
TRBV20-1	-	-	TRBJ2-2	TGCAGTGCTAGAGAGGCGAACGGGGAGCTGTTTTTT	CSAREANGELFF
TRBV15	-	-	TRBJ2-7	TGTGCCACCAGCAGAGATAGCGGACGGTCCTACGAGCAGTACTTC	CATSRDSGRSYEQYF
TRBV21-1	many	-	TRBJ1-1	TGTGCCAGCAGCAGGGGGAGAACTGAAGCTTTCTTT	CASSRGRTEAFF
TRBV3-1	few	-	TRBJ1-2	TGTGCCAGCAAAAAGGGTGCCTATGGCTACACCTTC	CASKKGAYGYTF
TRBV9	-	-	TRBJ2-1	TGTGCCAGCAGCGAGACGCACTACAATGAGCAGTTCTTC	CASSETHYNEQFF
TRBV28	-	-	TRBJ2-3	TGTGCCAGCAGTTCGCCAGGGGGGCCCAGCACAGATACACAGTATTTT	CASSSPGGPSTDTQYF
TRBV5-1	-	TRBD1	TRBJ1-2	TGCGCCAGCAGCAACCCGACAGGGCGAGGTGGCTACACCTTC	CASSNPTGRGGYTF
TRBV15	-	-	TRBJ2-1	TGTGCCACCAGCAGAGTACCTACTAGTATCAATGAGCAGTTCTTC	CATSRVPTSINEQFF
TRBV12-3/TRBV12-4	once	-	TRBJ2-4	TGTGCCAGCAGTCAGACGAGTGGCATTCAGTACTTC	CASSQTSGIQYF
TRBV11-2	few	-	TRBJ2-1	TGTGCCAGCAGCATCCGAGGGCAATCCCGAGGGAGTGAGCAGTTCTTC	CASSIRGQSRGSEQFF
TRBV7-3	-	-	TRBJ2-6	TGTGCCAGCAGCTTACAGAGCTCTGGGGCCAACGTCCTGACTTTC	CASSLQSSGANVLTF
TRBV7-8	-	TRBD1	TRBJ1-2	TGTGCCAGCAGCTTAAGGACAGGGTCCTATGGCTACACCTTC	CASSLRTGSYGYTF
TRBV6-1	-	-	TRBJ2-7	TGTGCCAGCAGTGAAAGAGGAGGGGAGCAGTACTTC	CASSERGGEQYF
TRBV28	-	-	TRBJ1-1	TGTGCCACCTCTGGGGCGGCGAGGAACACTGAAGCTTTCTTT	CATSGAARNTEAFF
TRBV15	few	-	TRBJ1-5	TGTGCCACCAGCTACGGAGGCAGCCGGACACATCAGCCCCAGCATTTT	CATSYGGSRTHQPQHF
TRBV5-1	few	TRBD1	TRBJ1-2	TGCGCCAGCAGCATCGTCCCGGGACAGGGTGTCGGCTACACCTTC	CASSIVPGQGVGYTF
TRBV6-2/TRBV6-3	-	TRBD1	TRBJ1-4	TGTGCCAGTAACGACGGGTCAGGGGGCCGGGAAAAACTGTTTTTT	CASNDGSGGREKLFF
TRBV5-1	-	-	TRBJ2-3	TGCGCCAGCATCCTTAGGGGGGAGAAGCCAGATACGCAGTATTTT	CASILRGEKPDTQYF
TRBV7-9	-	-	TRBJ2-2	TGTGCCAGCAGCCCTACCCGAGCCGGGGAGCTGTTTTTT	CASSPTRAGELFF
TRBV6-5	-	TRBD1	TRBJ1-3	TGTGCCAGCAGTCAGGGGGCGCGTGGAAACACCATATATTTT	CASSQGARGNTIYF
TRBV6-6	-	-	TRBJ1-5	TGTGCCAGCAGTTACTCGGGCGCTGAAACCAATCAGCCCCAGCATTTT	CASSYSGAETNQPQHF
TRBV4-3	-	-	TRBJ2-3	TGCGCCAGCAGCCAGGCCTCGATCGTTACTAGCACAGATACGCAGTATTTT	CASSQASIVTSTDTQYF
TRBV5-1	-	TRBD1	TRBJ1-1	TGCGCCAGCAGCTTCCGGGACAGGGCCGGGGGAGCTTTCTTT	CASSFRDRAGGAFF
TRBV20-1	-	-	TRBJ2-7	TGCAGTGCCCTGCCGACGGGGAGCTCCTACGAGCAGTACTTC	CSALPTGSSYEQYF
TRBV7-2	-	-	TRBJ2-7	TGTGCCAGCAGCTTAGGGCGGATTATGGCCTACGAGCAGTACTTC	CASSLGRIMAYEQYF
TRBV3-1	-	-	TRBJ1-1	TGTGCCAGCAGCCAAGAACCAAACACTGAAGCTTTCTTT	CASSQEPNTEAFF
TRBV12-3/TRBV12-4	-	-	TRBJ2-5	TGTGCCAGCAGTTTAGCGGGAGTAGAAGAGACCCAGTACTTC	CASSLAGVEETQYF
TRBV9	-	-	TRBJ2-1	-	CASSVGLGAYNEPFF
TRBV5-1	-	-	TRBJ1-4	TGCGCCAGCAGCTTTGGTCAGCAAAATGAAAAACTGATTTTT	CASSFGQQNEKLIF
TRBV7-3	-	-	TRBJ2-3	TGTGCCAGCAGCTTAAAAGGGGTTGGAGGGCCCGCGGATACGCAGTATTTT	CASSLKGVGGPADTQYF